Shown below are 27 T cell receptor beta chains from a single sample sequenced in a study of shared clonotypes between healthy human individuals. The repertoire was sequenced with immunoSEQ multiplex PCR; TCRdb's copy has only in-frame clones and lacks some. The sample yields about 2 million clones, over 85% seen once. Sequences were obtained from naive CD4+ T cells sorted from blood. Stated subset: CD45RA+ positively selected. The receptors come from a man in his late teens or twenties in good health.

This chain joins TRBV6-5 and TRBJ2-7; D could derive from TRBD1 or TRBD2 (5 bases each). V was clipped by 4 bases and J by 6 bases, with 13 bases between them. Per the germline V gene, CDR1 is MNHEY and CDR2 is SVGAGI. The CDR3 extends over 13 amino acids. The CDR3 DNA sequence: TGTGCCAGCAGTTCCGGGGCAGGACGCGAGCAGTACTTC. Amino acids: CASSSGAGREQYF.

This clone was seen more than once but under ten times. V usage is TRBV28 and J usage is TRBJ1-6; the D is unclear. The CDR3 covers 15 residues. V lost 1 base, J lost 9 bases, and 13 bases lay in between. Germline CDR1 MDHEN, CDR2 SYDVKM. Here the CDR3 reads CASSLFGPWGSPLHF. The DNA for the CDR3 is TGTGCCAGCAGTTTATTCGGACCCTGGGGTTCACCCCTCCACTTT.

The chain joins TRBV5-1 to TRBJ2-1; 7 bases line up with TRBD2. V was pared by 7 bases and J by 1 base, with 11 bases of the junction left unmatched. CDR1 is SGHRS, CDR2 YFSETQ, per germline. This CDR3 contains 16 residues. The CDR3 bases are TGCGCCAGCTCGCCGGGTGGCGGGGGTTCCTACAATGAGCAGTTCTTC. This translates into CASSPGGGGSYNEQFF.

V is TRBV27 and J is TRBJ2-1, with 10 bases fitting TRBD1. This CDR3 comprises 17 residues. CDR1 and CDR2 (germline): MNHEY, SMNVEV (reference sequence). V trimming: 5 bases; J trimming: 7 bases; junction bases outside the gene matches: 14. The CDR3 nucleotides are TGTGCCAGCAGTCCAATAACCGGGACAGGGGCCCGGAATGAGCAGTTCTTC. It yields the protein CASSPITGTGARNEQFF.

The chain links TRBV5-6 to TRBJ2-5, with 8 positions matching TRBD2. The V gene end was trimmed by 5 bases and the J gene end by 1 base; junction bases not matched to a gene: 10. Germline CDR1 reads SGHDT; CDR2 reads YYEEEE. The CDR3 consists of 16 residues. Here the CDR3 DNA reads TGTGCCAGCAGAACCGGGGCTAGCGGGCCCCAAGAGACCCAGTACTTC. It encodes CASRTGASGPQETQYF.

The rearrangement joins TRBV6-6 to TRBJ2-7, with 7 bases matching TRBD1. CDR3 length: 16 residues. V was pared by 7 bases and J by 2 bases, with 14 bases of the junction left unmatched. CDR1 MNHNY and CDR2 SVGAGI come from the germline V gene (reference sequence). The CDR3 loop is CASNRGLRQGAYEQYF. In DNA, the CDR3 is TGTGCCAGCAACCGAGGGCTGAGACAGGGCGCCTACGAGCAGTACTTC.

V and J are TRBV6-6 and TRBJ1-1; D remains unclear. The CDR3 contains 15 residues. Germline CDR1 reads MNHNY; CDR2 reads SVGAGI (reference sequence). Trimming took 0 bases from V and 4 from J, leaving 12 bases between them. The CDR3 coding sequence is TGTGCCAGCAGTTACTCGGGGAAAGTAGGCACTGAAGCTTTCTTT. As protein: CASSYSGKVGTEAFF.

About this clone itself: Other nucleotide sequences from this sample produce the same CDR3. V usage is TRBV18 and J usage is TRBJ1-1; D might be TRBD1 (6 bases). CDR3 length equals 13 residues. Germline CDR1 reads KGHSH; CDR2 reads LQKENI. Deletions cut 2 bases from V and 3 bases from J, with 7 bases between. As DNA, the CDR3 is TGTGCCAGCTCACCATCAGGGGACACTGAAGCTTTCTTT. Residues: CASSPSGDTEAFF.

J is TRBJ2-2 and V is TRBV5-6; 8 positions match TRBD1. With V trimmed by 4 bases and J by 5 bases, 10 bases remained unmatched. The CDR3 loop spans 16 amino acids. CDR1 is SGHDT, CDR2 YYEEEE, per germline. The CDR3 is CASSLGQGRSTGELFF. The CDR3 bases are TGTGCCAGCAGCCTCGGACAGGGACGGTCGACCGGGGAGCTGTTTTTT.

The chain employs TRBV30 and TRBJ2-1; a weak D match, TRBD1 (6 bases). Trimming pared 2 bases from V and 6 bases from J, leaving 8 bases between. This CDR3 region has 12 residues. CDR1 and CDR2 (germline): GTSNPN, SVGIG (reference sequence). The CDR3 spells CAWSKGGNEQFF. The DNA of the CDR3 is TGTGCCTGGAGTAAAGGGGGCAATGAGCAGTTCTTC.

Comment on this clone: The identical CDR3 is also encoded by other nucleotide sequences in the sample. The chain recombines TRBV7-9 with TRBJ2-7; the D gene is possibly TRBD2 (7 bases). The germline CDR1 and CDR2 sequences are SEHNR and FQNEAQ (reference sequence). The ends were cut back, 2 bases at V and 4 bases at J, with 12 bases in the middle. The CDR3 runs 14 residues. The CDR3 loop reads CASSLSGGTYEQYF. CDR3 nucleotide sequence: TGTGCCAGCAGCTTATCGGGGGGCACATACGAGCAGTACTTC.

The gene calls are TRBV5-1 and TRBJ2-2, with D perhaps matching TRBD1 (6 bases). Germline values: CDR1 SGHRS, CDR2 YFSETQ. The CDR3 extends over 15 amino acids. With 4 bases removed from V and 4 bases from J, the gap between germline ends came to 14 bases. DNA of the CDR3: TGCGCCAGCAGCACCCAGACAGGAGGCACCGGGGAGCTGTTTTTT. This translates into CASSTQTGGTGELFF.

The chain carries TRBV9 and TRBJ2-1; D not resolved. Between the trimmed V and J ends, which lost 4 bases and 5 bases, there was a span of 19 bases. CDR1 is SGDLS, CDR2 YYNGEE, per germline. The CDR3 is made up of 16 amino acids. For the CDR3, the DNA is TGTGCCAGCAGCCCCCATCCTCAGGCTGTCCACAATGAGCAGTTCTTC. Translation: CASSPHPQAVHNEQFF.

V is TRBV2 and J is TRBJ2-6; D is uncertain. The germline gives CDR1 SNHLY, CDR2 FYNNEI. The V end was cut by 0 bases, the J end by 0 bases, with 6 bases between. The CDR3 runs to 16 residues. CDR3 sequence reads: CASSEAALSGANVLTF. The DNA of the CDR3 is TGTGCCAGCAGTGAAGCAGCCCTCTCTGGGGCCAACGTCCTGACTTTC.

This clone was seen once. This chain joins TRBV18 and TRBJ1-5, with a tentative D call TRBD1 (6 bases). In germline, CDR1 is KGHSH, CDR2 LQKENI. CDR3 length: 12 residues. V was shortened by 3 bases and J by 8 bases, with 8 bases between the two germline ends. The CDR3 region is CASSPSGEPQHF. The CDR3 DNA sequence: TGTGCCAGCTCACCCTCAGGGGAGCCCCAGCATTTT.

This clone was seen a single time. The chain links TRBV5-1 to TRBJ2-1; a possible D gene is TRBD2 (6 bases). V lost 4 bases and J lost 4, with 21 bases in between. Per the germline V gene, CDR1 is SGHRS and CDR2 is YFSETQ. This CDR3 region has 17 residues. For the CDR3, the DNA is TGCGCCAGCAGCGAAGGACCGCGGGGATCCGCGTACAATGAGCAGTTCTTC. Its translation: CASSEGPRGSAYNEQFF.

The chain employs TRBV30 and TRBJ2-1; tentatively, D is TRBD1 or TRBD2 (5 bases each). CDR1 is GTSNPN, CDR2 SVGIG, per germline (reference sequence). Deletions cut 3 bases from V and 9 bases from J, with 15 bases between. This CDR3 is 13 amino acids long. The CDR3, as DNA: TGTGCCTGGAGGCCATCGGCAGGGAGTGAGCAGTTCTTC. This encodes CAWRPSAGSEQFF.

About this clone itself: The junction shows a germline mismatch at one end, possibly a read error. This rearrangement joins TRBV6-5 to TRBJ1-2, with a weak D call TRBD1 (6 bases). The CDR3 runs 13 residues. Germline CDR1 MNHEY, CDR2 SVGAGI. CDR3 DNA sequence: TGTGCCAGCAGCTCCCCCCCGGGGACAACTATCGCCTTC. Its protein product is CASSSPPGTTIAF.

The chain links TRBV28 to TRBJ2-1; D gene uncertain. The CDR3 runs to 12 residues. Deletions cut 1 base from V and 8 bases from J, with 6 bases between. Germline assignment: CDR1 MDHEN and CDR2 SYDVKM. The CDR3 region has the DNA TGTGCCAGCAGTTTATTTAGAGATGAGCAGTTCTTC. Its protein is CASSLFRDEQFF.

DNA for the CDR3: TGTGCCAGCAGTCGTAGGACAGGGGACACCGGGGAGCTGTTTTTT. This sequence encodes CASSRRTGDTGELFF. The genes are TRBV7-2 and TRBJ2-2; 9 bases are shared with TRBD1. J gave up 3 bases and V 6 bases, and 5 bases lay outside the gene matches. CDR1 SGHTA and CDR2 FQGNSA come from the germline V gene. The CDR3 is made up of 15 amino acids.

The chain couples TRBV19 to TRBJ1-6, with 9 nucleotides matching TRBD1. The germline CDR1 and CDR2 sequences are LNHDA and SQIVND (reference sequence). Germline trimming cut 6 bases from V and 8 bases from J; bases unmatched to any gene: 5. The CDR3 contains 14 residues. CDR3 protein: CASRPGQGYSPLHF. As DNA, the CDR3 is TGTGCCAGTAGACCGGGACAGGGTTATTCACCCCTCCACTTT.

The chain uses TRBV5-4 and TRBJ2-3; 8 bases map to TRBD1. CDR1 and CDR2 from the germline V gene are SGHNT and YYREEE (reference sequence). Trimming removed 4 bases from V and 4 bases from J; junction bases left unmatched: 8. This CDR3 has 15 residues. CDR3 loop: CASSPRRTGSDTQYF. Here the CDR3 DNA reads TGTGCCAGCAGCCCCCGAAGGACAGGGTCAGATACGCAGTATTTT.

The V gene is TRBV19, the J gene TRBJ1-1; 8 nucleotides agree with TRBD1. The CDR3 contains 18 residues. The germline CDR1 and CDR2 sequences are LNHDA and SQIVND (reference sequence). Losses at the gene ends were 5 bases for V and 1 base for J; bases not matched to a gene: 15. CDR3 amino acids: CASSALITRTGPNTEAFF. Here the CDR3 DNA reads TGTGCCAGTAGTGCACTCATAACTCGGACAGGGCCGAACACTGAAGCTTTCTTT.

CDR3 coding DNA: TGTGATCTAGCGGGAGGGAGGGATACGCAGTATTTT. Translating it yields CDLAGGRDTQYF. This chain joins TRBV6-5 and TRBJ2-3, with TRBD2 matching 12 bases. The CDR3 has 12 residues. The germline V gene has CDR1 MNHEY and CDR2 SVGAGI.

The chain carries TRBV2 and TRBJ2-7, with TRBD1 identical over 7 bases. Germline CDR1 reads SNHLY; CDR2 reads FYNNEI. CDR3 length equals 15 residues. The V segment lost 7 bases and the J segment 0 bases; nucleotides outside the gene matches: 9. The DNA of the CDR3 is TGTGCCAGCAAGATAGACAGGGCCAACTCCTACGAGCAGTACTTC. Protein product: CASKIDRANSYEQYF.

The rearrangement links TRBV30 to TRBJ1-1, with D hard to call. The V end lost 6 bases, the J end lost 11 bases, and 13 bases lay between the germline ends. Germline CDR1 is GTSNPN and CDR2 is SVGIG (reference sequence). This CDR3 region has 10 residues. As DNA, the CDR3 is TGTGCCTGCTGTAGACCAGTGGCTTTCTTT. Translating it yields CACCRPVAFF.

This rearrangement joins TRBV30 to TRBJ1-2; weak D call: TRBD1 (5 bases). This CDR3 is 14 amino acids long. V was cut by 6 bases and J by 8 bases, with 22 bases left in between. The germline gives CDR1 GTSNPN, CDR2 SVGIG (reference sequence). The DNA of the CDR3 is TGTGCCTGCAAAGCCTATCTGGGGGGAAGCGGCTACACCTTC. Encoded protein: CACKAYLGGSGYTF.